The 14 T cell receptor beta chains presented below share a single source sample, sequenced in a study of cytomegalovirus exposure and HLA in healthy donors. The PCR had 60 Vbeta and 13 Jbeta primers. Repertoires were generated with immunoSEQ multiplex PCR, while TCRdb's copy carries only in-frame clones and drops some. The profile covers some 160,000 clones, with around 77% appearing a single time and more than 2% taken by the ten largest. Material for sequencing was PBMCs. The source of these receptors is a man aged 60 to 75 in good health and CMV-seronegative.

This clone was picked up a small number of times. V usage is TRBV18 and J usage is TRBJ1-4; 7 bases align to TRBD1. CDR3 size: 15 residues. V was pared by 3 bases and J by 3 bases, with 4 bases of the junction left unmatched. The germline gives CDR1 KGHSH, CDR2 LQKENI. The CDR3 loop reads CASSPRDRSNEKLFF. The CDR3 DNA sequence: TGTGCCAGCTCACCGAGGGACAGATCTAATGAAAAACTGTTTTTT.

The CDR3 here is CASSDATQGEAFF. CDR3 nucleotides: TGTGCCAGCAGTGACGCAACACAGGGCGAAGCTTTCTTT. J is TRBJ1-1 and V is TRBV6-4; TRBD1 might be the D (6 bases). Deletions cut 2 bases from V and 8 bases from J, with 12 bases between. Per germline, CDR1 MRHNA and CDR2 SNTAGT. CDR3 size: 13 residues.

This rearrangement joins TRBV6-9 to TRBJ2-3; D possibly corresponds to TRBD2 (7 bases). There are 17 residues in the CDR3. From germline, CDR1 is MNHGY and CDR2 SVAAGI. Trimming took off 6 bases at V and 5 bases at J, with 24 bases between the two ends. The CDR3 bases are TGTGCCAGCAGCTACGACAGGTCGCAGGGAGGGATAGATACGCAGTATTTT. Translating gives CASSYDRSQGGIDTQYF.

Here the CDR3 DNA reads TGTGCCTGGAGTGAGGGGCCGAATCAGCCCCAGCATTTT. This gives the protein CAWSEGPNQPQHF. The V gene is TRBV30, the J gene TRBJ1-5; tentative D call: TRBD1 (5 bases). Trimming removed 1 base from V and 4 bases from J, with 8 bases in between. CDR3 length: 13 amino acids. Germline CDR1 reads GTSNPN; CDR2 reads SVGIG (reference sequence).

V and J are TRBV5-8 and TRBJ2-1; D ambiguous. Germline CDR1 SGHTS, CDR2 YDEGEE. The CDR3 covers 13 residues. Deletions cut 0 bases from V and 9 bases from J, with 10 bases between. The CDR3 sequence is CASSLVRSGEQFF. The CDR3 DNA follows: TGTGCCAGCAGCTTGGTTCGGTCTGGTGAGCAGTTCTTC.

This clone showed up just once. The gene calls are TRBV7-2 and TRBJ1-1; 8 nucleotides align to TRBD1. Germline V gene lookup returns CDR1 SGHTA and CDR2 FQGNSA. The CDR3 totals 16 residues. V gave up 1 base and J gave up 7 bases; unmatched junction bases: 11. The DNA of the CDR3 is TGTGCCAGCAGCTTAGTCCCCGGGGCCGGGACAGGTGAAGCTTTCTTT. Protein product: CASSLVPGAGTGEAFF.

The chain recombines TRBV10-2 with TRBJ1-4, with 8 bases aligning to TRBD1. This CDR3 has 12 residues. Losses at the gene ends were 4 bases for V and 11 bases for J; bases not matched to a gene: 3. The germline V gene encodes CDR1 WSHSY and CDR2 SAAADI. CDR3 in DNA: TGCGCCAGCAGTGTCCGGACAGGGAAACTGTTTTTT. It codes for CASSVRTGKLFF.

Notes on this clone: Sequence at one end of the junction differs from germline and may be a read error. V is TRBV5-1 and J is TRBJ1-2; no definite D call. Germline CDR1 is SGHRS and CDR2 is YFSETQ. CDR3 length: 12 residues. CDR3 nucleotide sequence: TGCGCCAGCAGCGAACTTAACTATGGCTGCACCTTC. This encodes CASSELNYGCTF.

This sequence joins TRBV5-4 and TRBJ1-4; D may be TRBD1 (5 bases). Per the germline V gene, CDR1 is SGHNT and CDR2 is YYREEE (reference sequence). This CDR3 is built from 14 residues. Between the trimmed V and J ends, which lost 0 bases and 4 bases, there was a span of 7 bases. CDR3 bases: TGTGCCAGCAGCTTGGGACAGCGTAATGAAAAACTGTTTTTT. Amino acid sequence: CASSLGQRNEKLFF.

This clone appeared a few times. The chain uses TRBV10-3 and TRBJ1-1; D is undetermined. CDR1 and CDR2 from the germline V gene are ENHRY and SYGVKD. V lost 0 bases and J lost 7, with 9 bases in between. The CDR3 runs 13 residues. The chain's CDR3 is CAISESLAGEAFF. In DNA, the CDR3 is TGTGCCATCAGTGAGTCGTTGGCTGGTGAAGCTTTCTTT.

The chain uses TRBV5-1 and TRBJ2-5, with 7 bases lining up with TRBD2. The DNA end lines up better with TRBJ2-7; the J call may be wrong. This CDR3 spans 13 amino acids. Germline CDR1 is SGHRS and CDR2 is YFSETQ. The CDR3 nucleotides are TGCGCCAGCAAGATCAGCGGGAACCACGAGCAGTACTTC. Translated: CASKISGNHEQYF.

The chain combines TRBV5-6 with TRBJ2-1; D is perhaps TRBD1 (5 bases). The CDR3 is made up of 15 amino acids. Trimming shortened V by 0 bases and J by 1 base, and 8 bases separated the two germline ends. CDR1 is SGHDT and CDR2 is YYEEEE in the germline V gene. The CDR3: CASSLVGRSYNEQFF. The DNA of the CDR3 is TGTGCCAGCAGCTTGGTGGGGCGGTCCTACAATGAGCAGTTCTTC.

This chain's CDR3 is CASSELRGRGSGEAFF. The CDR3 DNA follows: TGTGCCAGCAGTGAACTAAGGGGCCGGGGGTCGGGTGAAGCTTTCTTT. This chain connects TRBV6-1 to TRBJ1-1; D might be TRBD1 (5 bases). The V and J ends lost 2 bases and 7 bases respectively, with 20 bases between them. Germline V lookup: CDR1 MNHNS, CDR2 SASEGT. This CDR3 has 16 residues.

The sample holds a few counts of this clone. The rearrangement links TRBV27 to TRBJ1-1, with 12 positions matching TRBD1. The CDR3 is 15 amino acids. CDR1 is MNHEY and CDR2 is SMNVEV in the germline V gene (reference sequence). V was pared by 6 bases and J by 4 bases, with 6 bases of the junction left unmatched. CDR3 DNA sequence: TGTGCCAGCAGGGGGACAGGGGGCTGGGGCACTGAAGCTTTCTTT. This encodes CASRGTGGWGTEAFF.